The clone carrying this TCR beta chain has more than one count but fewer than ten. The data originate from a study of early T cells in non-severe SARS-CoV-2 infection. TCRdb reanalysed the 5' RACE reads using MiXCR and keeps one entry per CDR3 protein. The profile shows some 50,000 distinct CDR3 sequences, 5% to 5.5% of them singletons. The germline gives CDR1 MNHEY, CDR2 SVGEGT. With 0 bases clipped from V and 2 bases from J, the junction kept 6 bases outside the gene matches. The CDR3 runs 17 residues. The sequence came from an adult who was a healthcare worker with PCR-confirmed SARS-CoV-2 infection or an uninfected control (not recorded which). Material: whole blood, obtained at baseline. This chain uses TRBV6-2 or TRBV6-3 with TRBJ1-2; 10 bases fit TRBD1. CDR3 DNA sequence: TGTGCCAGCAGTTACTCAACCGGGACAGGGGTGAACTATGGCTACACCTTC. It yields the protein CASSYSTGTGVNYGYTF.